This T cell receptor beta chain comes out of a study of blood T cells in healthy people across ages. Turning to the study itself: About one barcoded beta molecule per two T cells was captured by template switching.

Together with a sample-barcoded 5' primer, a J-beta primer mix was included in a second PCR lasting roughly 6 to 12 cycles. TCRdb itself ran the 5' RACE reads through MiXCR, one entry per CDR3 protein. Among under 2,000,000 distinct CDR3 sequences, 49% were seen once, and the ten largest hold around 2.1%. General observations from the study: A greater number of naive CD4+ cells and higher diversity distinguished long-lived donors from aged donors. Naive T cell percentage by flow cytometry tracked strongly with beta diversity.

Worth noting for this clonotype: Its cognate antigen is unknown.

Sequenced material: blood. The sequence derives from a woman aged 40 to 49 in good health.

CDR3 residues: CASSSSRDYPLSGQYF. In nucleotides, the CDR3 is TGTGCCAGCAGTTCGTCCCGGGACTACCCGCTTTCGGGGCAGTACTTC. This rearrangement joins TRBV28 to TRBJ2-7; 7 nucleotides match TRBD2. The CDR3 is 16 amino acids. The trim removed 4 bases at V and 9 bases at J, leaving 18 bases unmatched. Germline V lookup: CDR1 MDHEN, CDR2 SYDVKM.